The present TCR beta chain was sequenced within a study of blood T cell repertoires in COVID-19. Study-wide background: From T cells, B-cell-depleted T cells, or PBMCs came the material, which was cDNA or gDNA.

Per the germline V gene, CDR1 is SNHLY and CDR2 is FYNNEI. This CDR3 is 12 amino acids long. Ages ranged from about 18 to 100 years, with residence in about 23 US areas. Original processing methods: Counts of nucleated cells, estimated from reference gene primer amplification, were obtained. The data were produced by immunoSEQ multiplex PCR, yet TCRdb's version contains in-frame clones alone and is incomplete. The DNA was the basis for D and trimming; V, J and clone size are from that table. The sample has some 350,000 clones, 75% to 90% seen once. In this sample, this clone turned up a few times. The chain uses TRBV2 and TRBJ1-6; 7 positions agree with TRBD1. The sequencing sample was made of PBMCs or T cells enriched from blood (not recorded which). The sequence was obtained from a young man who had recovered from COVID-19. The CDR3 loop is CANRQGNSPLHF. The CDR3 DNA follows: TGTGCTAACCGACAGGGAAATTCACCCCTCCACTTT.